This is a list of T cell receptor beta chains from one sample in a study of T cell repertoires in cytomegalovirus infection. For these TCRs, the target antigens are not known. In TCRdb, the reads were re-called with MiXCR into one record per CDR3 protein. This sample carries approximately 1,000,000 distinct CDR3 sequences, less than 40% of them seen once, and the ten largest clones take about 14%. Sequences were derived from cultured CD8+ T cells from PBMCs, sampled from culture after CMV antigen stimulation. These TCRs come from a human donor in good health (CMV status not recorded). Some clones in this sample may be carry-over from other donors' samples. CDR3s include the opening cysteine and the closing phenylalanine or tryptophan. The D gene is left open where the match is weak. Part of the rows lack a size; the others show once, few, many or a class for expanded clones.

d_gene,abundance,v_gene,j_gene,CDR3nt,CDR3aa
TRBD1,.,TRBV19,TRBJ1-1,TGTGCCAGTAGTCTACAGGGGGCGCTGACTGAAGCTTTCTTT,CASSLQGALTEAFF
.,.,TRBV7-2,TRBJ1-2,TGTGCCAGCAGCCTGAATGGACAGAACTATGGCTACACCTTC,CASSLNGQNYGYTF
TRBD1,.,TRBV5-4,TRBJ2-7,TGTGCCAGCAGGTCAAGGGACAGGGGGAGTTCGGAGACCTACGAGCAGTACTTC,CASRSRDRGSSETYEQYF
TRBD2,many,TRBV4-3,TRBJ2-2,TGCGCCAGCAGCCAAGGGGGGGGGGATGGCGGGGAGCTGTTTTTT,CASSQGGGDGGELFF
TRBD1,many,TRBV4-1,TRBJ1-1,TGCGCCAGCAGCCAAGGTTTTGAGACAGGGATGAACACTGAAGCTTTCTTT,CASSQGFETGMNTEAFF
TRBD2,few,TRBV7-9,TRBJ2-1,TGTGCCAGCAGCTCCGGGACTAGCGGGGCCCAATTAGAGCAGTTCTTC,CASSSGTSGAQLEQFF
TRBD2,.,TRBV28,TRBJ2-2,TGTGCCAGCAGTTTACGGGGGAGGGACGGGGAGCTGTTTTTT,CASSLRGRDGELFF
.,.,TRBV24-1,TRBJ2-3,TGTGCCACCAGTGGGTCGGTATCGGGCACAGATACGCAGTATTTT,CATSGSVSGTDTQYF
TRBD1,.,TRBV13,TRBJ1-4,TGTGCCAGCAGCGGCAGGGGGCGCGGTAATGAAAAACTGTTTTTT,CASSGRGRGNEKLFF
.,once,TRBV4-1,TRBJ1-4,TGCGCCAGCAGCCAAGAGGGGGGGGTTAATGAAAAACTGTTTTTT,CASSQEGGVNEKLFF